The rows below give T cell receptor beta chains drawn from one sample of a study of PD-L1 blockade in urothelial cancer. Clones were read by immunoSEQ multiplex PCR, and TCRdb kept only the in-frame ones, dropping some. The data contain 100,000 to 150,000 clones, roughly 83% of them seen just once; the ten biggest clones take up 2.5% to 4%. The input for sequencing was PBMCs, taken around atezolizumab (anti-PD-L1) treatment. These receptors all stem from a man between 45 and 60 years old with urothelial cancer. Both conserved end residues are part of each CDR3. D genes are given only for firm matches. Size is omitted from some rows. Given values are once, few, many or a class for expanded clones.

size,D,J,V,CDR3,DNA
few,.,TRBJ2-1,TRBV25-1,CASSEYGRDYYNEQFF,TGTGCCAGCAGTGAATACGGCAGGGATTACTACAATGAGCAGTTCTTC
once,.,TRBJ1-2,TRBV6-6,CASSSMQGVYGYTF,TGTGCCAGCAGTTCCATGCAGGGCGTCTATGGCTACACCTTC
.,TRBD1,TRBJ1-5,TRBV2,CASRLQGGNQPQHF,TGTGCCAGCAGGCTACAGGGGGGCAATCAGCCCCAGCATTTT
once,.,TRBJ2-6,TRBV5-6,CASTRPGHPTIGANVLTF,TGTGCCAGCACCCGACCGGGACATCCAACCATTGGGGCCAACGTCCTGACTTTC
.,TRBD1,TRBJ1-1,TRBV5-1,CASKLRQGDTEAFF,TGCGCCAGCAAACTAAGACAGGGAGACACTGAAGCTTTCTTT
.,TRBD2,TRBJ2-3,TRBV7-6,CASSLGTSGTDTQYF,TGTGCCAGCAGCTTGGGGACTAGCGGGACAGATACGCAGTATTTT
.,TRBD1,TRBJ1-4,TRBV2,CASRGDRGNEKLFF,TGTGCCAGCAGGGGCGACAGGGGAAATGAAAAACTGTTTTTT
.,TRBD2,TRBJ2-5,TRBV28,CASAFWSGSETQYF,TGTGCCAGCGCGTTTTGGAGCGGGAGTGAGACCCAGTACTTC
.,.,TRBJ2-5,TRBV5-3,CARSLAFGQETQYF,TGTGCCAGAAGCTTGGCCTTCGGCCAAGAGACCCAGTACTTC
few,TRBD2,TRBJ2-5,TRBV5-1,CASSSRTSGAQETQYF,TGCGCCAGCAGCTCTAGGACTAGCGGGGCTCAAGAGACCCAGTACTTC
once,.,TRBJ2-2,TRBV11-2,CASSFGGSANTGELFF,TGTGCCAGCAGCTTTGGGGGGAGCGCGAACACCGGGGAGCTGTTTTTT